The clone carrying this TCR beta chain was recorded a few times. Its antigen remains unidentified. Within the sample, other DNA sequences also encode this same CDR3. The entry originates in a study of beta chain features in type 1 diabetes. Expressed TCRB transcripts were sequenced, since all the RNA that had been isolated was reverse transcribed. Measured with immunoSEQ multiplex PCR; TCRdb has only the in-frame clones, and not every one. The sample holds hundreds of thousands of clones, about an eighth seen once. CDR3 length: 14 amino acids. Trimming shortened V by 0 bases and J by 4 bases, and 10 bases separated the two germline ends. The germline V gene has CDR1 SGHNT and CDR2 YYREEE (reference sequence). Whole-study results and caveats: Shorter TCRB CDR3s, moderately but significantly so, marked every one of the four CD4+ subsets in Type 1 diabetes patients.

The chain has TRBV5-4 and TRBJ1-1, with D unresolved. Input material: naive CD4+ T cells from blood. This clonotype was obtained from a man aged 18-30 years with type 1 diabetes. Here the CDR3 reads CASSLEAGITEAFF. The CDR3 bases are TGTGCCAGCAGCTTGGAGGCTGGGATCACTGAAGCTTTCTTT.